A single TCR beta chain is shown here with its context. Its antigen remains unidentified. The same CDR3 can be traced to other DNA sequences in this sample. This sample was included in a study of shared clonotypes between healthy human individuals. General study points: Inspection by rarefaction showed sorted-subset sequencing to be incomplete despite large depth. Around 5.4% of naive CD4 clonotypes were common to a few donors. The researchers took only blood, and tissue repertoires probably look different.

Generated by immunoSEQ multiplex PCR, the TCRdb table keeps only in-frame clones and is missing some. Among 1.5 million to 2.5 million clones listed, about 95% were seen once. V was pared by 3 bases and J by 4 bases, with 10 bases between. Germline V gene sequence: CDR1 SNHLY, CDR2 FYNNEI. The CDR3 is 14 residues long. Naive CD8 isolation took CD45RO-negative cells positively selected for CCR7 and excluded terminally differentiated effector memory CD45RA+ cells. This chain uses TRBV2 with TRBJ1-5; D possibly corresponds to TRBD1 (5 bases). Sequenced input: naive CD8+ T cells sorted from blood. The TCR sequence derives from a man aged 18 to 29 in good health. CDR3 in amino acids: CASSDGQGNQPQHF. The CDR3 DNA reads TGTGCCAGCAGTGATGGGCAGGGAAATCAGCCCCAGCATTTT.